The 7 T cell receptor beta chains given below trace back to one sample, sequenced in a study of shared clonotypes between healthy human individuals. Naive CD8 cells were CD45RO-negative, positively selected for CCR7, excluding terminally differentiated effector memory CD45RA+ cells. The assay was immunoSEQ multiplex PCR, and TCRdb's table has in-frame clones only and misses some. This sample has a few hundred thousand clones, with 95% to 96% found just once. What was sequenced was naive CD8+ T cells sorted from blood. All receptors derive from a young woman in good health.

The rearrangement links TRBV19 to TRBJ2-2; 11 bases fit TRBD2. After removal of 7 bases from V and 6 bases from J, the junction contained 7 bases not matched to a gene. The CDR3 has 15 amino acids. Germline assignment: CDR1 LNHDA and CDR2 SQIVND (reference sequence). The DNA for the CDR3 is TGTGCCAGTATGGGGCCTAGCGGGAGGCCCGGGGAGCTGTTTTTT. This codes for CASMGPSGRPGELFF. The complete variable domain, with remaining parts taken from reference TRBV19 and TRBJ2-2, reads DGGITQSPKYLFRKEGQNVTLSCEQNLNHDAMYWYRQDPGQGLRLIYYSQIVNDFQKGDIAEGYSVSREKKESFPLTVTSAQKNPTAFYLCASMGPSGRPGELFFGEGSRLTVL.

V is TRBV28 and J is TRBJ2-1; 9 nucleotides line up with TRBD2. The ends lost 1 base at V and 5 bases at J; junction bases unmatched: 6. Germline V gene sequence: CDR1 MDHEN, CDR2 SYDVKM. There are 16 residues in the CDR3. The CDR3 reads CASSLYLAGPHNEQFF. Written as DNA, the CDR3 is TGTGCCAGCAGTTTATATCTAGCGGGACCTCACAATGAGCAGTTCTTC.

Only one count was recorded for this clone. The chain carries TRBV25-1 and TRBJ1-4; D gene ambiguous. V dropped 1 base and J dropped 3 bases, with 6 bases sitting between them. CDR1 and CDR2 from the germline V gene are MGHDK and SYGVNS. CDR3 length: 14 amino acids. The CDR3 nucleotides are TGTGCCAGCAGTGAATGGGGAGCTAATGAAAAACTGTTTTTT. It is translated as CASSEWGANEKLFF.

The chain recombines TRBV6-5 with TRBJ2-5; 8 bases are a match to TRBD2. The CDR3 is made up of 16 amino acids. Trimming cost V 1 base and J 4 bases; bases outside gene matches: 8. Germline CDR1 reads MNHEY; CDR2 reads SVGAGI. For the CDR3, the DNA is TGTGCCAGCAGTTACTGGGCCCCCGGGGGGGGAGAGACCCAGTACTTC. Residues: CASSYWAPGGGETQYF.

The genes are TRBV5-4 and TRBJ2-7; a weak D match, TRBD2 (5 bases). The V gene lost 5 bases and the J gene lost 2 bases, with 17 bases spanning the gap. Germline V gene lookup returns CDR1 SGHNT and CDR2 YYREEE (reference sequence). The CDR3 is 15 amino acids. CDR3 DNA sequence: TGTGCCAGCAGTTCCCTTCCCGGACTCCCCTACGAGCAGTACTTC. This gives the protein CASSSLPGLPYEQYF.

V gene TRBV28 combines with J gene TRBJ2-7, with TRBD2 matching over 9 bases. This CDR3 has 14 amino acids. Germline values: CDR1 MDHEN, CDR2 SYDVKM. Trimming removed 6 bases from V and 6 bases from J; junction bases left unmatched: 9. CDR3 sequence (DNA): TGTGCCAGCAGCAAGCCTAGCGGGAACTCCGAGCAGTACTTC. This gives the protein CASSKPSGNSEQYF.

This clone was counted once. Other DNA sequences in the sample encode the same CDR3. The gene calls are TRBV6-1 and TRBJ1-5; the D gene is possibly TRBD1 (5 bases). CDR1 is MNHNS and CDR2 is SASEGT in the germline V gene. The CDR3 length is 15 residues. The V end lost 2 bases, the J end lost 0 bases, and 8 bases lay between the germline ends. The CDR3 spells CASSERDYSNQPQHF. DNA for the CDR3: TGTGCCAGCAGTGAACGGGACTATAGCAATCAGCCCCAGCATTTT.